The text below deals with one TCR beta chain. Antigen: not known. This entry comes from a study of a mutant IDH1 vaccine in newly diagnosed glioma. The CDR3 length is 11 residues. From germline, CDR1 is SGHTA and CDR2 FQGTGA. V was shortened by 8 bases and J by 10 bases, with 14 bases between the two germline ends. The protocol was immunoSEQ multiplex PCR, while the TCRdb copy is restricted to in-frame clones and leaves out a portion. The data hold 50,000 to 70,000 clones, with 65% to 75% observed a single time. Time point reported: week 35, safety follow-up. A single vaccine dose contained 300 ug of mutant IDH1 20-mer peptide, and topical imiquimod was used with it.

The TCR sequence derives from a man between 50 and 59 years old with glioma. The source material was PBMCs, sampled from a glioma patient whose treatment included an IDH1 peptide vaccine. V is TRBV7-3 and J is TRBJ1-1; TRBD1 might be the D (6 bases). The CDR3 is CASGNGGRAFF. In DNA form, the CDR3 reads TGTGCCAGCGGCAACGGGGGGCGAGCTTTCTTT. Full variable domain (rest looked up from reference TRBV7-3 and TRBJ1-1): GAGVSQTPSNKVTEKGKYVELRCDPISGHTALYWYRQSLGQGPEFLIYFQGTGAADDSGLPNDRFFAVRPEGSVSTLKIQRTERGDSAVYLCASGNGGRAFFGQGTRLTVV.